This TCR beta chain was captured in a study of beta chain features in type 1 diabetes. On this clone: Its antigen is undetermined.

The isolated RNA, all of it, was reverse transcribed, so expressed TCRB transcripts were what got sequenced. Data came from immunoSEQ multiplex PCR; TCRdb stores just in-frame clones and leaves some out. The profile shows approximately 470,000 clones, approximately 30% of them singletons. Study-wide results and caveats: The study found moderately but significantly shorter TCRB CDR3s in all four CD4+ subsets of Type 1 diabetes patients.

CDR1 is LNHDA, CDR2 SQIVND, per germline (reference sequence). The CDR3 totals 13 residues. The V and J ends lost 10 bases and 5 bases respectively, with 15 bases between them. The rearrangement links TRBV19 to TRBJ2-1, with a possible D match to TRBD1 (5 bases). Source material: naive CD4+ T cells from blood. The receptor was derived from a young man in good health. CDR3 nucleotide sequence: TGTGCCACCAATTTTAGGGGTCACAATGAGCAGTTCTTC. Its protein product is CATNFRGHNEQFF.